These 17 T cell receptor beta chains were sequenced from one sample in a study of T cell clonality in common variable immunodeficiency. Only in-frame clones appear in the TCRdb table, and some are missing; sequencing was by immunoSEQ multiplex PCR. The sample yields about 52,000 clones, without any singletons. Sequenced input: peripheral blood mononuclear cells. The receptor set was obtained from a person between 18 and 69 years old in good health.

Ten or more counts support this clone. The DNA ends 3 residues before the CDR3 does, and the rest of the CDR3 is filled in from the germline J gene. The chain joins TRBV18 to TRBJ2-5; 10 bases fit TRBD1. Germline lookup yields CDR1 KGHSH and CDR2 LQKENI. The CDR3 totals 16 residues. With V trimmed by 3 bases and J by 5 bases, 9 bases remained unmatched. CDR3 bases read: TGTGCCAGCTCACCGCCCGGGACAGGGGATGGGGAGACC. Amino acids: CASSPPGTGDGET. The entire CDR3 protein reads CASSPPGTGDGETQYF.

This clone was seen ten or more times. The missing CDR3 end, 3 residues past where the read stops, is filled in from the germline J gene. The rearrangement uses TRBV12-3 or TRBV12-4 and TRBJ1-2, with TRBD1 matching over 9 bases. The CDR3 spans 16 residues. J lost 7 bases, V lost 3 bases, and 12 bases had no gene match. The part of the CDR3 DNA that was read is TGTGCCAGCAGTTTGGGGGACAGGGTATTTTTTAGTGGC. Residues: CASSLGDRVFFSG. In full, the CDR3 reads CASSLGDRVFFSGYTF.

About this clone itself: The read finishes 3 residues shy of the CDR3 end, and the germline J gene is used to complete it. This sequence joins TRBV2 and TRBJ2-5; possibly TRBD1 for D (6 bases). V lost 8 bases, J lost 3 bases, and 19 bases lay in between. Germline CDR1 is SNHLY and CDR2 is FYNNEI. The CDR3 length is 15 residues. The CDR3 bases that were read are TGTGCCAGCGAGCTAGGGGGAGTTTGGGAAGAGACC. Its protein product is CASELGGVWEET. The CDR3 in its entirety is CASELGGVWEETQYF.

This clone was counted at least ten times. The CDR3 end falls 3 residues outside the read, so it is completed with the germline J gene. The rearrangement uses TRBV20-1 and TRBJ2-7, with 9 bases lining up with TRBD2. The CDR3 has 14 amino acids. In germline, CDR1 is DFQATT, CDR2 SNEGSKA (reference sequence). Trimming at V came to 3 bases and at J to 5 bases, leaving 8 bases not matched to a gene. CDR3 in amino acids: CSARTLAGADEQYF. Incomplete CDR3 DNA: TGCAGTGCTAGGACATTAGCGGGGGCAGACGAG.

With respect to this clone: The read halts 3 residues ahead of the CDR3 end, with the missing end drawn from the germline J gene. This sequence joins TRBV16 and TRBJ1-6; possible D gene TRBD1, 6 bases. The V end lost 3 bases, the J end lost 7 bases, and 19 bases lay between the germline ends. The CDR3 spans 17 residues. Germline V gene lookup returns CDR1 KGHSY and CDR2 FQNENV. The covered CDR3 bases are TGTGCCAGCAGCCATTCTCTACAGGGTTTCAGAAATTCACCC. Translated, it gives CASSHSLQGFRNSP. In full, the CDR3 is CASSHSLQGFRNSPLHF.

This clone was detected ten times or more. The CDR3 is cut off 3 residues early in the read; its end comes from the germline J gene. V gene TRBV6-2 or TRBV6-3 combines with J gene TRBJ2-2; TRBD2 matches at 9 bases. CDR3 size: 15 residues. Germline loops: CDR1 MNHEY, CDR2 SVGEGT. The V gene end was trimmed by 8 bases and the J gene end by 6 bases; junction bases not matched to a gene: 10. The CDR3 here is CASSPQGLASGELFF. CDR3 bases read: TGTGCCAGCTCGCCCCAGGGACTAGCCTCCGGGGAG.

Concerning this clone: The read stops 3 residues short of the end of the CDR3; the missing end is completed from the germline J gene. The genes are TRBV7-2 and TRBJ1-1; possibly TRBD1 for D (5 bases). The CDR3 totals 14 residues. Trimming left V 1 base short and J 4 bases short, with 10 bases between. Germline CDR1 SGHTA, CDR2 FQGNSA. This chain's CDR3 is CASSLGGGGTEAFF. The CDR3 bases that were read are TGTGCCAGCAGCTTAGGGGGCGGGGGCACTGAA.

As concerns this clone: The observed sequence ends 3 residues before the CDR3 terminus, with the missing tail filled in from the germline J gene. The V call is TRBV18, the J call TRBJ1-2; 11 bases align to TRBD1. V shed 2 bases, J shed 6 bases, and the junction held 2 bases outside the gene matches. The CDR3 sequence is 14 residues long. CDR1 is KGHSH and CDR2 is LQKENI in the germline V gene. The CDR3 region is CASSPKDRGHGYTF. The sequenced part of the CDR3 DNA is TGTGCCAGCTCACCAAAGGACAGGGGGCATGGC.

This clone was picked up many times. The CDR3 end lies 3 residues beyond the end of the read and is filled in from the germline J gene. The V gene is TRBV4-1, the J gene TRBJ2-2; 8 nucleotides match TRBD1. This CDR3 is 17 amino acids long. V shed 1 base and J 1 base; nucleotides not matched to a gene: 5. From germline, CDR1 is MGHRA and CDR2 YSYEKL. The sequenced part of the CDR3 DNA is TGCGCCAGCAGCCAAGCACCGACAGGGGTGAACACCGGGGAG. Translated, it gives CASSQAPTGVNTGE. The whole CDR3 reads CASSQAPTGVNTGELFF.

There are many counts of this clone. Read coverage stops 3 residues before the CDR3 terminus; the germline J gene supplies the remainder. The chain joins TRBV19 to TRBJ1-2, with 7 nucleotides matching TRBD1. Germline loops: CDR1 LNHDA, CDR2 SQIVND (reference sequence). The J segment lost 2 bases and the V segment lost 4 bases, leaving 7 bases of the junction unmatched. CDR3 size: 15 residues. The CDR3 DNA, read in part, is TGTGCCAGTAGTAGGGAAGGGGGCGGAAACTATGGC. It yields the protein CASSREGGGNYG. The entire CDR3 is CASSREGGGNYGYTF.

This clone was observed many times. Read coverage stops 3 residues before the CDR3 terminus; the germline J gene supplies the remainder. This chain connects TRBV19 to TRBJ2-7, with TRBD2 matching over 14 bases. Germline loops: CDR1 LNHDA, CDR2 SQIVND (reference sequence). The V and J ends lost 4 bases and 4 bases, in that order; junction bases with no gene match: 6. CDR3 length equals 16 residues. CDR3 DNA, as far as it was read: TGTGCCAGTAGTAAGGCAGGGACTAGCGGGAGTTACGAG. Amino acid sequence: CASSKAGTSGSYE. The CDR3, in full, reads CASSKAGTSGSYEQYF.

This clone appeared many times. The read ends 3 residues early relative to the CDR3; the germline J gene fills the gap. The rearrangement joins TRBV18 to TRBJ2-7; TRBD1 agrees at 8 bases. CDR1 KGHSH and CDR2 LQKENI come from the germline V gene. Unmatched junction bases numbered 3, after V lost 3 bases and J lost 2 bases. This CDR3 is built from 14 residues. Partial CDR3 DNA: TGTGCCAGCTCACCGAGACAGGGGACCTACGAG. This encodes CASSPRQGTYE. The full CDR3 protein is CASSPRQGTYEQYF. The full variable domain, in which reference TRBV18 and TRBJ2-7 provide the parts outside the CDR3, is NAGVMQNPRHLVRRRGQEARLRCSPMKGHSHVYWYRQLPEEGLKFMVYLQKENIIDESGMPKERFSAEFPKEGPSILRIQQVVRGDSAAYFCASSPRQGTYEQYFGPGTRLTVT.

This clone was seen at least ten times. The CDR3 loop is CASSLRVGGTDTQYF. Incomplete CDR3 DNA: TGTGCCAGCAGCTTGCGGGTGGGCGGCACAGATACG. The rearrangement uses TRBV7-8 and TRBJ2-3; tentatively, D is TRBD2 (5 bases). The read is 3 residues too short to cover the CDR3 end, so that end is filled in from the germline J gene. Germline lookup yields CDR1 SGHVS and CDR2 FQNEAQ. Trimming shortened V by 3 bases and J by 1 base, and 11 bases separated the two germline ends. CDR3 size: 15 residues.

At least ten counts were recorded for this clone. The read falls 3 residues short of the CDR3 end, and the missing part is taken from the germline J gene. The V gene is TRBV30, the J gene TRBJ1-5; 8 nucleotides agree with TRBD1. J gave up 2 bases and V 0 bases, and 9 bases lay outside the gene matches. Germline V lookup: CDR1 GTSNPN, CDR2 SVGIG (reference sequence). This CDR3 has 17 residues. The CDR3: CAWSVDRGGLGNQPQHF. The DNA read from the CDR3 is TGTGCCTGGAGTGTAGACAGGGGAGGTCTGGGCAATCAGCCC.

This clone occurred many times. Read data end 3 residues before the CDR3 end; the end is taken from the germline J gene. The chain joins TRBV12-3 or TRBV12-4 to TRBJ2-1; D may be TRBD2 (6 bases). This CDR3 region has 14 residues. With 2 bases removed from V and 5 bases from J, the gap between germline ends came to 10 bases. The CDR3 DNA, read in part, is TGTGCCAGCAGTTTAATGGGCGGGAACAATGAG. It is translated as CASSLMGGNNE. The whole CDR3 sequence is CASSLMGGNNEQFF.

For this clone: The observed sequence ends 3 residues before the CDR3 terminus, with the missing tail filled in from the germline J gene. V usage is TRBV19 and J usage is TRBJ1-1; D ambiguous. Trimming left V 4 bases short and J 5 bases short, with 11 bases between. This CDR3 comprises 13 residues. Germline assignment: CDR1 LNHDA and CDR2 SQIVND (reference sequence). The DNA read from the CDR3 is TGTGCCAGTAGTACCACAGAGGATACTGAA. As protein: CASSTTEDTE. The entire CDR3 protein reads CASSTTEDTEAFF.

This clone was counted only a few times. This CDR3 is CASSSRPSGTDTQYF. The sequenced part of the CDR3 DNA is TGTGCCAGCAGCTCGAGGCCTTCTGGCACAGATACC. The J gene is TRBJ2-5, the V gene TRBV7-9; D remains unclear. The read terminates 3 residues before the CDR3 end, so the remaining end is supplied by the germline J gene. There are 15 residues in the CDR3. Per the germline V gene, CDR1 is SEHNR and CDR2 is FQNEAQ (reference sequence). Drawing the rest from reference TRBV7-9 and TRBJ2-5, the complete variable domain is DTGVSQNPRHKITKRGQNVTFRCDPISEHNRLYWYRQTLGQGPEFLTYFQNEAQLEKSRLLSDRFSAERPKGSFSTLEIQRTEQGDSAMYLCASSSRPSGTDTQYFGPGTRLLVL.